The present T cell receptor (beta chain) was sequenced within a study of PD-1 blockade in classical Hodgkin lymphoma. General study results and limits: Patients were excluded if nivolumab began under 1 year after ASCT (the autologous transplant). Reported findings placed baseline TCR diversity lower in newly diagnosed patients (compared with healthy donors). It was among complete responders that baseline diversity resembled that of newly diagnosed patients.

Comments on this clone: The antigen is not known.

Only in-frame clones appear in the TCRdb table, and some are missing; sequencing was by immunoSEQ multiplex PCR. In the table there are 35,000 to 45,000 clones, approximately 79% of which are singletons. Every patient experienced relapse after autologous stem cell transplantation, and brentuximab vedotin exposure varied. The best responses consisted of complete response, partial response or progressive disease. The CDR3 covers 19 residues. The gene calls are TRBV21-1 and TRBJ2-3; TRBD1 is the table's D call, not checked against the DNA. TRBV21-1 is an annotated pseudogene. This receptor was taken from a human donor with classical Hodgkin lymphoma. The source was peripheral blood mononuclear cells (PBMCs), collected before the second cycle of nivolumab. In DNA, the CDR3 is TGTGCCAGCAGCAACCGGCAATGGGACAGCCCGGGGAGCACAGATACGCAGTATTTT. Protein sequence: CASSNRQWDSPGSTDTQYF.